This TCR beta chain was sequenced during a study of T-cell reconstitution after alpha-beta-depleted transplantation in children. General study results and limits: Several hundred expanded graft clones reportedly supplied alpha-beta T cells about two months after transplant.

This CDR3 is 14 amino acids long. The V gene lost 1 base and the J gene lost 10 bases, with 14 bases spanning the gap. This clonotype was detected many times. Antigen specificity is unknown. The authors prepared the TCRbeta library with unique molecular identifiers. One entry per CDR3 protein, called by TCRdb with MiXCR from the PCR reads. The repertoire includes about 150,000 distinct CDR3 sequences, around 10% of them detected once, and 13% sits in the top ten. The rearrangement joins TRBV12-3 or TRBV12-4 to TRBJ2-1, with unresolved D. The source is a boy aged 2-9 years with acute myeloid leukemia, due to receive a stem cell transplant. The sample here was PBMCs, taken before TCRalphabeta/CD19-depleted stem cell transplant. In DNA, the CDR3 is TGTGCCAGCAGTTTAGTGTTCTCGGGTGACGAGCAGTTCTTC. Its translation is CASSLVFSGDEQFF.